Included here is one T cell receptor beta chain sequence, with context. The length of the CDR3 is 15 residues. CDR1 and CDR2 from the germline V gene are LGHNA and YNFKEQ. V gave up 3 bases and J gave up 7 bases; unmatched junction bases: 8. Under the authors' procedure: It was from reference gene primer amplification that nucleated cell counts were estimated. TCRdb's table, derived via immunoSEQ multiplex PCR, lists solely in-frame clones and lacks some. The DNA gave D and trimming, while V, J and clone size come from that table. The data show over 200,000 clones, with about 90% seen just once and more than 1% held by the top ten. Assignments of participants to cohorts depended upon their own reported clinical history. The source of the sample is a study of blood T cell repertoires in COVID-19.

The specimen was PBMCs or T cells enriched from blood (not recorded which). The chain carries TRBV4-2 and TRBJ2-1; TRBD2 agrees at 8 bases. This TCR came from a human donor in a cohort exposed to, infected with or recovered from COVID-19 (not recorded which). The donor label of this sample is uncertain. The CDR3 sequence: CASSHSPGGLNEQFF. DNA for the CDR3: TGTGCCAGCAGCCATTCTCCGGGGGGGTTAAATGAGCAGTTCTTC.